These 17 T cell receptor beta chains were all obtained from the same sample, sequenced in a study of blood T cell repertoires in COVID-19. The data were produced by immunoSEQ multiplex PCR, yet TCRdb's version contains in-frame clones alone and is incomplete. The table records around 250,000 clones, 65% to 85% of them present only once. Sequencing was performed on PBMCs or T cells enriched from blood (not recorded which). Receptors were obtained from a man aged 50-59 years who had recovered from COVID-19.

V is TRBV28 and J is TRBJ1-2, with 9 bases aligning to TRBD1. This CDR3 region has 12 residues. Germline values: CDR1 MDHEN, CDR2 SYDVKM. Trimming removed 9 bases from V and 6 bases from J; junction bases left unmatched: 5. The DNA for the CDR3 is TGTGCCAGTGGGACAGGGAGGAATGGCTACACCTTC. Translating gives CASGTGRNGYTF.

This clone has only a few counts. Distinct nucleotide sequences in the sample also encode this CDR3. The V gene is TRBV11-2, the J gene TRBJ2-2; 15 nucleotides align to TRBD2. V dropped 4 bases and J dropped 6; count of bases not matched to a gene: 3. The CDR3 contains 16 residues. Germline CDR1 is SGHAT and CDR2 is FQNNGV. The CDR3 spells CASSSGLAGGPGELFF. CDR3 bases: TGTGCCAGCAGCTCCGGACTAGCGGGGGGGCCCGGGGAGCTGTTTTTT.

This clone came up a few times. The V and J genes are TRBV5-4 and TRBJ1-1; D not resolved. V was pared by 2 bases and J by 3 bases, with 14 bases between. CDR1 SGHNT and CDR2 YYREEE come from the germline V gene (reference sequence). CDR3 size: 15 residues. CDR3 bases: TGTGCCAGCAGCTTCCGGAGGAGCTGGGACACTGAAGCTTTCTTT. This translates into CASSFRRSWDTEAFF.

The rearrangement joins TRBV27 to TRBJ1-1; D unresolved. Germline loops: CDR1 MNHEY, CDR2 SMNVEV (reference sequence). CDR3 length: 13 residues. Trimming took off 4 bases at V and 0 bases at J, with 6 bases between the two ends. The CDR3 sequence: CASSSGMNTEAFF. The DNA of the CDR3 is TGTGCCAGCAGTTCCGGGATGAACACTGAAGCTTTCTTT.

This clone was counted a few times. The chain recombines TRBV3-1 (or the pseudogene TRBV3-2) with TRBJ2-7, with D possibly matching TRBD1 (6 bases). Between the trimmed V and J ends, which lost 1 base and 6 bases, there was a span of 7 bases. Germline values: CDR1 LGHDT, CDR2 YNNKEL (reference sequence). The CDR3 runs 12 residues. CDR3 in amino acids: CASSQVGAEQYF. DNA for the CDR3: TGTGCCAGCAGCCAAGTGGGGGCCGAGCAGTACTTC.

The chain combines TRBV19 with TRBJ2-1, with 7 bases matching TRBD1. The CDR3 extends over 14 amino acids. Germline CDR1 is LNHDA and CDR2 is SQIVND (reference sequence). V shed 4 bases and J 7 bases; nucleotides not matched to a gene: 7. CDR3 nucleotide sequence: TGTGCCAGTAGTAGCTACAGGGGTGGTAATGAGCAGTTCTTC. Amino acid sequence: CASSSYRGGNEQFF.

This clone was seen just once. The CDR3 DNA reads TGTGCCAGCTCAGCTAGCGGGGGGCCCCAAGAGACCCAGTACTTC. Translation: CASSASGGPQETQYF. This rearrangement joins TRBV18 to TRBJ2-5; 11 bases align to TRBD2. Germline values: CDR1 KGHSH, CDR2 LQKENI. Unmatched junction bases numbered 3, after V lost 5 bases and J lost 1 base. The CDR3 totals 15 residues.

For this clone: Other DNA sequences in this sample translate to the same CDR3. The genes are TRBV5-1 and TRBJ2-7; weak D call: TRBD1 (5 bases). V lost 0 bases and J 1 base, leaving 5 bases between the germline ends. This CDR3 is built from 13 residues. The germline CDR1 and CDR2 sequences are SGHRS and YFSETQ. The CDR3 region is CASSLDRSYEQYF. CDR3 DNA: TGCGCCAGCAGCTTGGACAGGTCCTACGAGCAGTACTTC.

The genes are TRBV28 and TRBJ2-2; 11 positions match TRBD2. The trim removed 5 bases at V and 1 base at J, leaving 9 bases unmatched. The CDR3 spans 18 residues. Germline assignment: CDR1 MDHEN and CDR2 SYDVKM. The CDR3 DNA reads TGTGCCAGCAGTGTATCAAGAGGACTAGCGGGGAACACCGGGGAGCTGTTTTTT. Protein product: CASSVSRGLAGNTGELFF.

The chain couples TRBV10-1 to TRBJ1-5; D is possibly TRBD1 (5 bases). The ends were cut back, 4 bases at V and 2 bases at J, with 12 bases in the middle. This CDR3 spans 15 amino acids. CDR1 WNHNN and CDR2 SYGVQD come from the germline V gene (reference sequence). This CDR3 reads CASSGGGAGNQPQHF. DNA of the CDR3: TGCGCCAGCAGTGGAGGCGGGGCGGGCAATCAGCCCCAGCATTTT.

This clone occurred once. V and J are TRBV5-1 and TRBJ1-1, with D possibly TRBD1 on 6 matching bases. The V and J ends lost 5 bases and 3 bases respectively, with 14 bases between them. This CDR3 is 14 amino acids long. Germline CDR1 SGHRS, CDR2 YFSETQ. The CDR3 region has the DNA TGCGCCAGCAGTACCGCTGGGGGCTACACTGAAGCTTTCTTT. This gives the protein CASSTAGGYTEAFF.

The CDR3 sequence: CASSLGTGASNQPQHF. Written as DNA, the CDR3 is TGTGCCAGCAGCTTAGGCACAGGGGCGAGCAATCAGCCCCAGCATTTT. V usage is TRBV11-2 and J usage is TRBJ1-5, with 7 nucleotides matching TRBD1. V lost 1 base to trimming and J lost 1 base; unmatched junction nucleotides: 4. This CDR3 spans 16 amino acids. CDR1 SGHAT and CDR2 FQNNGV come from the germline V gene.

The CDR3 region has the DNA TGTGCCAGCAGCTTAGCGGACCTCGGGGGATGGGCTTTCTTT. Its translation: CASSLADLGGWAFF. V usage is TRBV7-2 and J usage is TRBJ1-1, with D maybe TRBD1 (5 bases). Trimming took 0 bases from V and 11 from J, leaving 16 bases between them. This CDR3 is 14 amino acids long. Per germline, CDR1 SGHTA and CDR2 FQGNSA. The complete variable domain, with remaining parts taken from reference TRBV7-2 and TRBJ1-1, reads GAGVSQSPSNKVTEKGKDVELRCDPISGHTALYWYRQSLGQGLEFLIYFQGNSAPDKSGLPSDRFSAERTGGSVSTLTIQRTQQEDSAVYLCASSLADLGGWAFFGQGTRLTVV.

The gene calls are TRBV5-5 and TRBJ2-1, with 7 bases aligning to TRBD2. Trimming took 4 bases from V and 2 from J; bases not matched to a gene: 9. The length of the CDR3 is 16 residues. Germline V lookup: CDR1 SGHKS, CDR2 YYEKEE (reference sequence). The CDR3 DNA reads as TGTGCCAGCAGCGGGCGACTAGCTGAAGCCTACAATGAGCAGTTCTTC. It codes for CASSGRLAEAYNEQFF.

This clone showed up just once. This chain connects TRBV18 to TRBJ1-4; TRBD1 might be the D (6 bases). With 6 bases removed from V and 4 bases from J, the gap between germline ends came to 21 bases. The germline V gene has CDR1 KGHSH and CDR2 LQKENI. The length of the CDR3 is 17 residues. CDR3 sequence reads: CASSPRVGQGNNEKLFF. CDR3 bases: TGTGCCAGCTCGCCCCGTGTAGGGCAGGGGAATAATGAAAAACTGTTTTTT. Based on the CDR3 plus reference TRBV18 and TRBJ1-4, the full variable domain is NAGVMQNPRHLVRRRGQEARLRCSPMKGHSHVYWYRQLPEEGLKFMVYLQKENIIDESGMPKERFSAEFPKEGPSILRIQQVVRGDSAAYFCASSPRVGQGNNEKLFFGSGTQLSVL.

This clone appeared a single time. The chain recombines TRBV14 with TRBJ2-2; 10 bases map to TRBD1. V lost 1 base, J lost 4 bases, and 6 bases stayed unmatched. Germline CDR1 SGHDN, CDR2 FVKESK. The CDR3 runs 17 residues. CDR3 nucleotide sequence: TGTGCCAGCAGCCAAGTCGACAGGGGGCAGGGCACCGGGGAGCTGTTTTTT. Translating gives CASSQVDRGQGTGELFF.

The V call is TRBV2, the J call TRBJ1-4, with no clear D. Trimming took 7 bases from V and 9 from J, leaving 9 bases between them. The germline V gene has CDR1 SNHLY and CDR2 FYNNEI. The length of the CDR3 is 11 residues. The DNA for the CDR3 is TGTGCCAGCAAACAGTGGCAAAAACTGTTTTTT. Amino acid sequence: CASKQWQKLFF.